This TCR beta chain comes out of a study of blood T cells in healthy people across ages. Overall study findings and caveats: In long-lived donors, naive CD4+ cell counts and diversity exceeded those of aged donors.

A second PCR of about 7 to 12 cycles used a sample-barcoded 5' primer and a J-beta primer mix. Using its own MiXCR run on the 5' RACE reads, TCRdb lists one record per CDR3 protein. The data show about 800,000 distinct CDR3 sequences, about 46% seen once. The length of the CDR3 is 15 residues. Germline lookup yields CDR1 SGDLS and CDR2 YYNGEE. V was clipped by 1 base and J by 6 bases, with 15 bases between them. This clonotype was found a few times. What it recognizes is unknown. The sequencing input was blood. V usage is TRBV9 and J usage is TRBJ2-3; D may be TRBD1 or TRBD2 (5 bases each). The TCR was taken from a man older than 75 in good health. CDR3 protein: CASSVLSGTTDTQYF. CDR3 nucleotides: TGTGCCAGCAGCGTACTCTCGGGGACGACGGATACGCAGTATTTT.